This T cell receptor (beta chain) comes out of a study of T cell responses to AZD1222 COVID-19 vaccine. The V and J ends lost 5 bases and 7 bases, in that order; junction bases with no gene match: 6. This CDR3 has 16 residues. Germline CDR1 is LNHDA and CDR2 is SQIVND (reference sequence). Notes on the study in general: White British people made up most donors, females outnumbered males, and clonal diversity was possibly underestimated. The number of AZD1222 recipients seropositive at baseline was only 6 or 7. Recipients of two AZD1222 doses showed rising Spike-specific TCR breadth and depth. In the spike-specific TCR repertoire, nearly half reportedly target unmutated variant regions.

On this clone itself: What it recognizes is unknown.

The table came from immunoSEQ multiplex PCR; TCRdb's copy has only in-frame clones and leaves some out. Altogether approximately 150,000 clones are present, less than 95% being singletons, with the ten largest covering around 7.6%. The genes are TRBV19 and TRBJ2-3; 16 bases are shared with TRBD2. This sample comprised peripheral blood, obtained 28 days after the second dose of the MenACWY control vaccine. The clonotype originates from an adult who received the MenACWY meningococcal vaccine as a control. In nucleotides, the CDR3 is TGTGCCAGTAGTCCCCGGGGACTAGCGGGAGGGAATACGCAGTATTTT. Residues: CASSPRGLAGGNTQYF. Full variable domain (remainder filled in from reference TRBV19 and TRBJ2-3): DGGITQSPKYLFRKEGQNVTLSCEQNLNHDAMYWYRQDPGQGLRLIYYSQIVNDFQKGDIAEGYSVSREKKESFPLTVTSAQKNPTAFYLCASSPRGLAGGNTQYFGPGTRLTVL.